What follows describes a single TCR beta chain. The target antigen is unknown. Germline V lookup: CDR1 SGDLS, CDR2 YYNGEE. V gave up 3 bases and J gave up 4 bases; unmatched junction bases: 4. This CDR3 has 15 amino acids. Data came from immunoSEQ multiplex PCR; TCRdb stores just in-frame clones and leaves some out. The sample has about 140,000 clones, approximately 84% seen once. The data were obtained in a study of cytomegalovirus exposure and HLA in healthy donors. Whole-study results and caveats: Listed as cytomegalovirus-associated were 164 TCR beta chains.

This clonotype was obtained from a woman in her twenties or thirties in good health and CMV-seronegative. Sequencing was done on a sample of PBMCs. The chain carries TRBV9 and TRBJ2-1, with TRBD2 identical over 10 bases. CDR3 sequence reads: CASSGERGGYNEQFF. CDR3 nucleotides: TGTGCCAGCAGCGGGGAGCGGGGGGGATACAATGAGCAGTTCTTC.